This TCR beta chain was recorded in a study of T cell clonality in common variable immunodeficiency (dated by TCRdb to between 2015 and 2016). Overall study results and their limits: Although equal DNA input was used, an average of approximately 82,000 unique sequences per sample was obtained for controls, compared with some 30,000 for CVID samples. Differences among patients in the CVID cohort limited the correlations between repertoire features and clinical complications. Increased TCRbeta clonality was found in CVID subjects compared with healthy controls (t-test p = 0.018), with the increase being most characteristic of about a third of subjects. Fewer TCRbeta clones were shared among CVID subjects than among healthy controls (p < 0.0001). According to the authors, figuring out what caused the increased clonality in CVID would require sequencing the repertoires of T cell subpopulations. Reportedly, TCRbeta sequences from CVID had fewer deletions and N-nucleotide insertions, and highly modified clones with 13 or more V deletions were absent from CVID.

Both CVID patients and healthy controls were predominantly of Caucasian heritage. Heparinized peripheral whole blood samples of about 4.5 to 9 ml were obtained from each donor. Genomic DNA from adults with common variable immune deficiency (CVID) and from healthy adult controls was the source for sequencing TCRbeta CDR3 repertoires. There were around 22 healthy adult volunteers in the control group (roughly 12 female and around ten male), ranging in age from about 23 to 66 years, with a mean age of around 34. Diluted blood was density-centrifuged over Hypaque 1077 or Ficoll-Paque to isolate peripheral blood mononuclear cells. Genomic DNA was obtained from unsorted mononuclear cells through either Qiagen column purification or a centrifugation-based method. Equivalent amounts of genomic DNA from CVID and control samples were used as sequencing input. For every sample, a 60 bp segment covering the rearranged TCRbeta CDR3 region was amplified and then sequenced. The immunoSEQ assay, a bias-corrected multiplex PCR combined with high-throughput sequencing, was used for TCRbeta amplification. The authors processed their data as follows. Every unique nucleotide sequence counted as a clone and was annotated with V, D and J genes, copy number and frequency. Sequences were labeled productive if in frame, and non-productive if out of frame or containing stop codons. As previously described, clonality was calculated on the basis of Shannon's entropy. Mean CDR3 Kyte-Doolittle hydropathy was derived from the predicted amino acid sequences of productive clones. Hierarchical clustering of scaled V gene usage was performed with the R hclust function using Manhattan distance and complete linkage. Sharing of clones by CDR3 amino acid sequence was evaluated by resampling 12 repertoires per group over 100 rounds. Repertoires were searched for approximately 70 published EBV-specific and nearly 250 published CMV-specific TCRbeta sequences. After two CVID samples that produced fewer than 10,000 sequences were dropped from the analysis, a few dozen CVID repertoires remained. TCRdb obtained this table from immuneACCESS and retained in-frame rearrangements with V and J assigned. These tables miss some clones; where compared with another copy, unresolved V genes account for less than half of the shortfall, and the remainder is unexplained. That table is the source of V, J and clone size, and D and trimming were worked out from the DNA. This sample holds some 60,000 clones in total, without any singletons. Of the sample, roughly 1.7% falls within the top ten clones.

This clone was seen ten or more times. Its antigen specificity is not known. One end of the junction is discordant with germline, which a read error may explain. Read coverage stops 3 residues before the CDR3 terminus; the germline J gene supplies the remainder. Spanning cysteine to phenylalanine, the CDR3 consists of 14 amino acids. Sequencing covers 33 bases of the CDR3, shown here with the frame starting at base 1. The germline V gene (reference sequence) provides CDR1 LNHDA and CDR2 SQIVND. The rearranged chain carries TRBV19 and TRBJ2-2; the D segment could be TRBD1, given 6 matching bases. Sequencing input: peripheral blood mononuclear cells. This clonotype was obtained from a person aged 18-70 years in good health. The CDR3 DNA, read in part, is TGTACCAGTTCGCAGGGGTCGAACACCGGGGAG. This encodes CTSSQGSNTGE. The complete CDR3 sequence is CTSSQGSNTGELFF.